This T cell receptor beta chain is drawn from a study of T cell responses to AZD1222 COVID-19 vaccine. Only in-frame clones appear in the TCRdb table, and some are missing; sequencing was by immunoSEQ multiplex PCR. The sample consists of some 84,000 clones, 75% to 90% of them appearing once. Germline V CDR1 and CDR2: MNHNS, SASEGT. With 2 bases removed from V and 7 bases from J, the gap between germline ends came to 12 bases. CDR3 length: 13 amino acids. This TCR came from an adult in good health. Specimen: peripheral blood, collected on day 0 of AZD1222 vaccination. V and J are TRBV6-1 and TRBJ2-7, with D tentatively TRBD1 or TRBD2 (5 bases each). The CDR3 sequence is CASSERGRGEQYF. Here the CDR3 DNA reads TGTGCCAGCAGTGAACGGGGCCGTGGTGAGCAGTACTTC.